Below, 23 T cell receptor beta chains from the same sample are listed, as sequenced in a study of cytomegalovirus exposure and HLA in healthy donors. Amplification used 60 Vbeta primers and 13 Jbeta primers. Measured with immunoSEQ multiplex PCR; TCRdb has only the in-frame clones, and not every one. The top ten hold around 1.9% of the sample, which has around 120,000 clones, approximately 80% seen once. The sequenced sample consisted of PBMCs. The receptors here all came from a woman aged 40 to 50 in good health and CMV-seronegative.

This clone was observed a handful of times. The chain is built from TRBV18 and TRBJ1-5, with D tentatively TRBD1 (5 bases). With 3 bases removed from V and 0 bases from J, the gap between germline ends came to 9 bases. This CDR3 comprises 15 residues. CDR1 is KGHSH, CDR2 LQKENI, per germline. The CDR3 is CASSPGGASNQPQHF. CDR3 sequence (DNA): TGTGCCAGCTCACCGGGTGGGGCTAGCAATCAGCCCCAGCATTTT.

The chain is built from TRBV6-5 and TRBJ2-1; 14 bases match TRBD2. Germline V gene data show CDR1 as MNHEY and CDR2 as SVGAGI. The V gene end was trimmed by 6 bases and the J gene end by 5 bases; junction bases not matched to a gene: 3. The CDR3 extends over 15 amino acids. CDR3 nucleotides: TGTGCCAGCAGCTGGGGACTAGCGGGGGACAATGAGCAGTTCTTC. This translates into CASSWGLAGDNEQFF.

The chain is built from TRBV5-1 and TRBJ2-2; tentatively, D is TRBD2 (6 bases). Germline V gene sequence: CDR1 SGHRS, CDR2 YFSETQ. The V gene lost 0 bases and the J gene lost 2 bases, with 11 bases spanning the gap. The CDR3 covers 16 residues. CDR3 in DNA: TGCGCCAGCAGCTTGGAGGTTAGCGGAAACACCGGGGAGCTGTTTTTT. This codes for CASSLEVSGNTGELFF.

The rearrangement joins TRBV10-3 to TRBJ1-1; D is undetermined. The V gene lost 6 bases and the J gene lost 4 bases, with 15 bases spanning the gap. This CDR3 has 14 residues. CDR1 and CDR2 (germline): ENHRY, SYGVKD. CDR3 sequence reads: CAISLEPGATEAFF. For the CDR3, the DNA is TGTGCCATCAGCCTAGAACCGGGAGCCACTGAAGCTTTCTTT.

The rearrangement uses TRBV7-6 and TRBJ2-5, with 10 bases lining up with TRBD1. The DNA end favors TRBJ2-7, so the J call may be wrong. CDR1 SGHVS and CDR2 FNYEAQ come from the germline V gene. The CDR3 length is 17 residues. CDR3 in amino acids: CASSLELPGQGMDEQYF. The CDR3 DNA follows: TGTGCCAGCAGCTTAGAACTTCCGGGACAGGGGATGGACGAGCAGTACTTC.

The rearrangement links TRBV9 to TRBJ2-5; TRBD1 matches 7 bases. The CDR3 has 14 amino acids. The ends lost 0 bases at V and 5 bases at J; junction bases unmatched: 4. Germline V gene lookup returns CDR1 SGDLS and CDR2 YYNGEE. The CDR3 coding sequence is TGTGCCAGCAGCGTAGGAGGGGGCTGGGAGACCCAGTACTTC. Its translation: CASSVGGGWETQYF.

The chain has TRBV5-6 and TRBJ1-2; D unresolved. Germline CDR1 SGHDT, CDR2 YYEEEE. This CDR3 region has 16 residues. Trimming shortened V by 0 bases and J by 4 bases, and 16 bases separated the two germline ends. Here the CDR3 DNA reads TGTGCCAGCAGCTTGGCCGGAGAGGCCGTCGGCTATGGCTACACCTTC. It specifies CASSLAGEAVGYGYTF.

The genes are TRBV4-1 and TRBJ1-1; 9 bases are shared with TRBD1. Germline lookup yields CDR1 MGHRA and CDR2 YSYEKL. V dropped 2 bases and J dropped 5; count of bases not matched to a gene: 6. The CDR3 consists of 15 residues. The CDR3, as DNA: TGCGCCAGCAGCCAAATTACAGGGGGCGAAACTGAAGCTTTCTTT. This sequence encodes CASSQITGGETEAFF.

This clone was seen once. This chain joins TRBV6-1 and TRBJ1-5; D is unclear. The CDR3 sequence is 13 residues long. Germline V gives CDR1 MNHNS, CDR2 SASEGT. The ends were cut back, 4 bases at V and 7 bases at J, with 11 bases in the middle. The CDR3: CASSGPGNQPQHF. The DNA of the CDR3 is TGTGCCAGCAGTGGTCCGGGAAACCAGCCCCAGCATTTT.

J is TRBJ2-3 and V is TRBV7-2; 11 positions agree with TRBD2. The V segment lost 5 bases and the J segment 5 bases; nucleotides outside the gene matches: 3. Per germline, CDR1 SGHTA and CDR2 FQGNSA. This CDR3 has 14 residues. As DNA, the CDR3 is TGTGCCAGCAGCCGCGGACTAGCGGGAGATACGCAGTATTTT. Its protein is CASSRGLAGDTQYF.

V is TRBV9 and J is TRBJ2-1; 13 nucleotides agree with TRBD2. The J segment lost 9 bases and the V segment lost 0 bases, leaving 9 bases of the junction unmatched. This CDR3 spans 17 amino acids. CDR1 is SGDLS, CDR2 YYNGEE, per germline. The chain's CDR3 is CASSVGPQLAGGSEQFF. In DNA form, the CDR3 reads TGTGCCAGCAGCGTAGGCCCCCAACTAGCGGGAGGGAGTGAGCAGTTCTTC.

This sequence joins TRBV28 and TRBJ2-6; no firm D call. V was clipped by 6 bases and J by 11 bases, with 17 bases between them. From germline, CDR1 is MDHEN and CDR2 SYDVKM. This CDR3 spans 14 amino acids. The CDR3 is CASSSVTSGHVLTF. CDR3 nucleotides: TGTGCCAGCAGCTCGGTGACATCAGGTCACGTCCTGACTTTC.

The CDR3 DNA reads as TGTGCCAGCTCACCAAAGGGAGAGGACTATGGCTACACCTTC. It codes for CASSPKGEDYGYTF. This chain joins TRBV18 and TRBJ1-2; D remains ambiguous. The CDR3 runs 14 residues. CDR1 is KGHSH, CDR2 LQKENI, per germline. V was cut by 2 bases and J by 3 bases, with 10 bases left in between.

V and J are TRBV5-1 and TRBJ2-3, with 9 nucleotides matching TRBD2. This CDR3 spans 18 amino acids. V trimming: 0 bases; J trimming: 0 bases; junction bases outside the gene matches: 8. CDR1 is SGHRS and CDR2 is YFSETQ in the germline V gene. CDR3: CASSLALAGTPSTDTQYF. CDR3 in DNA: TGCGCCAGCAGCTTGGCTCTAGCGGGAACTCCTAGCACAGATACGCAGTATTTT.

V and J are TRBV13 and TRBJ1-2; weak D call: TRBD1 (5 bases). The CDR3 is made up of 12 amino acids. Germline V gene sequence: CDR1 PRHDT, CDR2 FYEKMQ (reference sequence). V was shortened by 3 bases and J by 5 bases, with 7 bases between the two germline ends. The CDR3 sequence: CASSFGGYGYTF. CDR3 nucleotides: TGTGCCAGCAGCTTCGGGGGTTATGGCTACACCTTC.

V gene TRBV5-1 combines with J gene TRBJ2-3; D call uncertain. V was pared by 3 bases and J by 6 bases, with 14 bases between. This CDR3 spans 14 amino acids. CDR1 is SGHRS, CDR2 YFSETQ, per germline. The CDR3 reads CASSSAVDTDTQYF. The CDR3 DNA reads as TGCGCCAGCAGCTCCGCCGTCGACACGGATACGCAGTATTTT.

V is TRBV11-2 and J is TRBJ1-1; maybe TRBD1 (6 bases). The germline V and J ends were trimmed by 5 bases and 4 bases, with 11 bases remaining between them. CDR3 length: 13 residues. Germline V gene data show CDR1 as SGHAT and CDR2 as FQNNGV. CDR3 region: CASSPQGPTEAFF. Written as DNA, the CDR3 is TGTGCCAGCAGCCCCCAGGGGCCCACTGAAGCTTTCTTT.

The chain is built from TRBV2 and TRBJ2-6; a weak D match, TRBD2 (5 bases). With 7 bases removed from V and 4 bases from J, the gap between germline ends came to 14 bases. Germline V gene data show CDR1 as SNHLY and CDR2 as FYNNEI. The CDR3 has 15 residues. DNA of the CDR3: TGTGCCAGCAACAGCCTAGCTCCCGGGGCCAACGTCCTGACTTTC. Its protein product is CASNSLAPGANVLTF. Full variable domain (rest looked up from reference TRBV2 and TRBJ2-6): EPEVTQTPSHQVTQMGQEVILRCVPISNHLYFYWYRQILGQKVEFLVSFYNNEISEKSEIFDDQFSVERPDGSNFTLKIRSTKLEDSAMYFCASNSLAPGANVLTFGAGSRLTVL.

This clone was seen more than once but under ten times. This chain joins TRBV9 and TRBJ2-5; maybe TRBD1 (6 bases). The V end was cut by 4 bases, the J end by 4 bases, with 14 bases between. Germline CDR1 SGDLS, CDR2 YYNGEE. The CDR3 is made up of 14 amino acids. CDR3 nucleotide sequence: TGTGCCAGCAGCAGGGACAATGGGGGAGAGACCCAGTACTTC. Encoded protein: CASSRDNGGETQYF.

The V gene is TRBV5-1, the J gene TRBJ2-6; maybe TRBD1 (5 bases). The CDR3 totals 15 residues. Germline assignment: CDR1 SGHRS and CDR2 YFSETQ. V was cut by 4 bases and J by 0 bases, with 8 bases left in between. The CDR3 here is CASSLDTSGANVLTF. In DNA, the CDR3 is TGCGCCAGCAGCCTGGACACCTCTGGGGCCAACGTCCTGACTTTC.

This clone was picked up one time. The chain employs TRBV5-6 and TRBJ2-2; 7 bases align to TRBD1. CDR1 and CDR2 (germline): SGHDT, YYEEEE. The ends lost 4 bases at V and 5 bases at J; junction bases unmatched: 8. This CDR3 has 15 residues. This chain's CDR3 is CASSGDRVETGELFF. DNA of the CDR3: TGTGCCAGCAGCGGAGACAGGGTTGAAACCGGGGAGCTGTTTTTT.

The V gene is TRBV30, the J gene TRBJ2-1; no clear D gene. Trimming stripped 8 bases from V and 4 bases from J, with 18 bases between. Germline CDR1 is GTSNPN and CDR2 is SVGIG (reference sequence). The CDR3 contains 14 residues. CDR3 sequence reads: CAGQQNGQYNEQFF. DNA for the CDR3: TGTGCCGGCCAGCAGAATGGGCAGTACAATGAGCAGTTCTTC.

J is TRBJ2-5 and V is TRBV30; no firm D call. Matching the DNA end better, TRBJ2-7 makes the J call doubtful. CDR3 size: 12 residues. The germline gives CDR1 GTSNPN, CDR2 SVGIG (reference sequence). The CDR3 nucleotides are TGTGCCTGGAGTCAGACAACCTACGAGCAGTACTTC. Translating gives CAWSQTTYEQYF.